These 29 T cell receptor beta chains were sequenced from one sample in a study of shared clonotypes between healthy human individuals. Profiling relied on immunoSEQ multiplex PCR, and the TCRdb table lists in-frame clones only, not all of them. The data hold some 1 million clones, with more than 65% observed a single time. Sequenced material: memory CD4+ T cells sorted from blood. Subset: CD45RA-negative fraction. These receptors came from a man younger than 35 in good health.

V and J are TRBV11-2 and TRBJ2-5, with D perhaps TRBD1 or TRBD2 (5 bases each). The DNA end is more similar to TRBJ2-7, so the J call may be wrong. The V gene's germline CDR1 is SGHAT and CDR2 FQNNGV. The CDR3 sequence is 15 residues long. The chain's CDR3 is CASSEGYGLFSEQYF. DNA for the CDR3: TGTGCCAGCAGCGAGGGGTACGGACTCTTTAGCGAGCAGTACTTC.

With respect to this clone: The same CDR3 is also encoded by other DNA sequences in this sample. The chain links TRBV18 to TRBJ2-7, with D hard to call. In germline, CDR1 is KGHSH, CDR2 LQKENI. V was shortened by 3 bases and J by 3 bases, with 9 bases between the two germline ends. This CDR3 has 13 residues. Written as DNA, the CDR3 is TGTGCCAGCTCACCCGGGCCCGGCTACGAGCAGTACTTC. Protein: CASSPGPGYEQYF.

The rearrangement joins TRBV4-3 to TRBJ2-3; 10 bases fit TRBD2. The CDR3 loop spans 15 amino acids. V gave up 0 bases and J gave up 5 bases; unmatched junction bases: 2. Germline-derived CDR1 and CDR2 are LGHNA and YSLEER. The CDR3 region is CASSQEPSGGDTQYF. Written as DNA, the CDR3 is TGCGCCAGCAGCCAAGAGCCTAGCGGGGGAGATACGCAGTATTTT.

The sample holds many counts of this clone. The chain employs TRBV5-4 and TRBJ2-6, with 8 bases aligning to TRBD1. The CDR3 is made up of 18 amino acids. Germline V lookup: CDR1 SGHNT, CDR2 YYREEE (reference sequence). The junction had 9 bases not matched to a gene; V was cut back by 3 bases and J by 1 base. The CDR3 sequence is CASSSRDRPFSGANVLTF. For the CDR3, the DNA is TGTGCCAGCAGCTCCCGGGACAGGCCCTTTTCTGGGGCCAACGTCCTGACTTTC.

The CDR3 DNA sequence: TGCAGCGTTGAAGTCAGACCTTGGGGAGTCTTGGGGGATAATTCACCCCTCCACTTT. It is translated as CSVEVRPWGVLGDNSPLHF. This chain links TRBV29-1 with TRBJ1-6, with TRBD1 as a possible D gene (5 bases). CDR3 size: 19 residues. Germline assignment: CDR1 SQVTM and CDR2 ANQGSEA. Trimming pared 1 base from V and 5 bases from J, leaving 24 bases between.

The chain couples TRBV16 to TRBJ1-3, with a tentative D call TRBD1 (5 bases). Germline values: CDR1 KGHSY, CDR2 FQNENV. The germline V and J ends were trimmed by 2 bases and 0 bases, with 11 bases remaining between them. The CDR3 is 16 residues long. The CDR3 sequence: CASSQIQGRSGNTIYF. CDR3 DNA: TGTGCCAGCAGCCAAATTCAGGGCCGCTCTGGAAACACCATATATTTT.

The V call is TRBV6-5, the J call TRBJ2-5, with unresolved D. Looked up from germline, CDR1 is MNHEY and CDR2 is SVGAGI. This CDR3 is built from 11 residues. With 5 bases removed from V and 7 bases from J, the gap between germline ends came to 8 bases. CDR3 nucleotide sequence: TGTGCCAGCAGTATCTACGGGACCCAGTACTTC. Translated, it gives CASSIYGTQYF.

This chain uses TRBV5-1 with TRBJ1-2; 7 nucleotides agree with TRBD1. Per germline, CDR1 SGHRS and CDR2 YFSETQ. The CDR3 is 15 residues long. The junction had 13 bases not matched to a gene; V was cut back by 3 bases and J by 8 bases. The CDR3: CASSYELTGPMGYTF. The CDR3 bases are TGCGCCAGCAGCTACGAATTGACAGGGCCCATGGGCTACACCTTC.

The chain is built from TRBV11-2 and TRBJ2-3; D unresolved. This CDR3 region has 16 residues. Germline CDR1 reads SGHAT; CDR2 reads FQNNGV. Trimming took 2 bases from V and 2 from J, leaving 14 bases between them. CDR3 residues: CASSLSHARDTDTQYF. DNA for the CDR3: TGTGCCAGCAGCTTATCCCACGCTCGAGACACAGATACGCAGTATTTT.

This chain links TRBV15 with TRBJ2-7; no clear D gene. This CDR3 is 13 amino acids long. V lost 1 base and J lost 3, with 7 bases in between. Germline CDR1 is LNHNV and CDR2 is YYDKDF (reference sequence). CDR3 amino acids: CATSRGSDYEQYF. CDR3 bases: TGTGCCACCAGCAGAGGATCAGACTACGAGCAGTACTTC. The whole variable domain, remainder taken from reference TRBV15 and TRBJ2-7, is DAMVIQNPRYQVTQFGKPVTLSCSQTLNHNVMYWYQQKSSQAPKLLFHYYDKDFNNEADTPDNFQSRRPNTSFCFLDIRSPGLGDTAMYLCATSRGSDYEQYFGPGTRLTVT.

This clone was detected ten times or more. This chain joins TRBV7-2 and TRBJ2-5; D is undetermined. The germline V and J ends were trimmed by 2 bases and 1 base, with 8 bases remaining between them. Germline values: CDR1 SGHTA, CDR2 FQGNSA. CDR3 length: 14 residues. CDR3 amino acids: CASSLFWTQETQYF. As DNA, the CDR3 is TGTGCCAGCAGCTTATTTTGGACCCAAGAGACCCAGTACTTC.

The rearrangement links TRBV18 to TRBJ2-7; 10 nucleotides align to TRBD2. The J segment lost 7 bases and the V segment lost 3 bases, leaving 12 bases of the junction unmatched. This CDR3 is built from 16 residues. Germline V lookup: CDR1 KGHSH, CDR2 LQKENI. The CDR3 sequence is CASSPTILAGMGEQYF. The CDR3 DNA is TGTGCCAGCTCACCGACCATACTAGCGGGAATGGGGGAGCAGTACTTC. Variable domain in full (rest from reference TRBV18 and TRBJ2-7): NAGVMQNPRHLVRRRGQEARLRCSPMKGHSHVYWYRQLPEEGLKFMVYLQKENIIDESGMPKERFSAEFPKEGPSILRIQQVVRGDSAAYFCASSPTILAGMGEQYFGPGTRLTVT.

This clone has only one observation. The chain uses TRBV18 and TRBJ2-1, with TRBD2 matching over 7 bases. V was pared by 3 bases and J by 4 bases, with 6 bases of the junction left unmatched. This CDR3 is built from 15 residues. Germline CDR1 is KGHSH and CDR2 is LQKENI. The CDR3 DNA sequence: TGTGCCAGCTCACCTCGAGCGGGGATTTACAATGAGCAGTTCTTC. Protein sequence: CASSPRAGIYNEQFF. Supplemented by reference TRBV18 and TRBJ2-1, the full variable domain reads NAGVMQNPRHLVRRRGQEARLRCSPMKGHSHVYWYRQLPEEGLKFMVYLQKENIIDESGMPKERFSAEFPKEGPSILRIQQVVRGDSAAYFCASSPRAGIYNEQFFGPGTRLTVL.

This chain joins TRBV15 and TRBJ1-6, with 10 bases that match TRBD1. Trimming at V came to 6 bases and at J to 5 bases, leaving 4 bases not matched to a gene. Germline CDR1 reads LNHNV; CDR2 reads YYDKDF (reference sequence). The CDR3 has 15 residues. This chain's CDR3 is CATRDRGRNNSPLHF. The CDR3 DNA reads as TGTGCCACCAGAGACAGGGGGCGTAATAATTCACCCCTCCACTTT.

The chain carries TRBV15 and TRBJ1-4, with D maybe TRBD1 (6 bases). The CDR3 totals 16 residues. Germline V gene sequence: CDR1 LNHNV, CDR2 YYDKDF (reference sequence). Trimming took off 5 bases at V and 7 bases at J, with 20 bases between the two ends. The CDR3 region is CATSRKRGGDSEKLFF. As DNA, the CDR3 is TGTGCCACCAGCCGTAAGAGGGGGGGGGATAGTGAAAAACTGTTTTTT.

This chain uses TRBV18 with TRBJ1-1, with D perhaps matching TRBD1 (5 bases). The CDR3 runs to 14 residues. The germline V gene encodes CDR1 KGHSH and CDR2 LQKENI. Trimming took 3 bases from V and 7 from J, leaving 15 bases between them. Here the CDR3 DNA reads TGTGCCAGCTCACCGCGAACGGGGGAGGGTGAAGCTTTCTTT. Protein sequence: CASSPRTGEGEAFF. Variable domain in full (rest from reference TRBV18 and TRBJ1-1): NAGVMQNPRHLVRRRGQEARLRCSPMKGHSHVYWYRQLPEEGLKFMVYLQKENIIDESGMPKERFSAEFPKEGPSILRIQQVVRGDSAAYFCASSPRTGEGEAFFGQGTRLTVV.

Note on this clone: The germline gene is not matched at one end of the junction; a read error may be the cause. CDR3 loop: CAGSLVGSGRAEDTQYF. The DNA for the CDR3 is TGTGCCGGCAGCTTGGTCGGTAGCGGGAGGGCCGAAGATACGCAGTATTTT. The chain employs TRBV5-4 and TRBJ2-3; 11 positions match TRBD2. Germline V lookup: CDR1 SGHNT, CDR2 YYREEE (reference sequence). The CDR3 runs 17 residues.

This rearrangement joins TRBV20-1 to TRBJ2-3; D is undetermined. V shed 4 bases and J shed 4 bases, with 6 bases lying between them. Germline V gene lookup returns CDR1 DFQATT and CDR2 SNEGSKA (reference sequence). This CDR3 is built from 11 residues. The CDR3 region is CSATLADTQYF. The CDR3, as DNA: TGCAGTGCTACCCTAGCAGATACGCAGTATTTT.

This clone was seen a handful of times. The CDR3 loop reads CASSSGQSNTEAFF. The CDR3, as DNA: TGTGCCAGCAGTTCCGGACAAAGCAACACTGAAGCTTTCTTT. This chain connects TRBV6-5 to TRBJ1-1; perhaps TRBD1 as D (5 bases). The CDR3 has 14 amino acids. The germline V gene encodes CDR1 MNHEY and CDR2 SVGAGI. Trimming removed 4 bases from V and 2 bases from J, with 11 bases in between.

The chain uses TRBV18 and TRBJ1-2, with 8 bases lining up with TRBD1. CDR3 length: 17 residues. Germline values: CDR1 KGHSH, CDR2 LQKENI. With 3 bases clipped from V and 4 bases from J, the junction kept 13 bases outside the gene matches. Here the CDR3 DNA reads TGTGCCAGCTCACCGGACAGGGAGGGGCTGCTAGGCTATGGCTACACCTTC. It translates to CASSPDREGLLGYGYTF.

The rearrangement uses TRBV10-3 and TRBJ2-7, with 9 bases that match TRBD1. V gave up 3 bases and J gave up 3 bases; unmatched junction bases: 9. Germline CDR1 is ENHRY and CDR2 is SYGVKD. This CDR3 is 16 amino acids long. This chain's CDR3 is CAISDPVKTGGYEQYF. The CDR3 DNA follows: TGTGCCATCAGTGACCCGGTAAAGACAGGGGGCTACGAGCAGTACTTC.

The chain combines TRBV6-1 with TRBJ1-2, with 12 positions matching TRBD1. Germline loops: CDR1 MNHNS, CDR2 SASEGT. The V and J ends lost 5 bases and 5 bases, in that order; junction bases with no gene match: 6. CDR3 length equals 15 residues. CDR3 protein: CASSTPGQGAYGYTF. In DNA form, the CDR3 reads TGTGCCAGCAGTACTCCGGGACAGGGGGCGTATGGCTACACCTTC.

This sequence joins TRBV5-8 and TRBJ2-7; 10 positions agree with TRBD2. The V gene's germline CDR1 is SGHTS and CDR2 YDEGEE. The CDR3 consists of 15 residues. V shed 6 bases, J shed 2 bases, and the junction held 8 bases outside the gene matches. CDR3 protein: CASTLGAGGPYEQYF. In nucleotides, the CDR3 is TGTGCCAGCACCCTGGGAGCGGGAGGGCCCTACGAGCAGTACTTC.

The CDR3 region has the DNA TGTGCCAGCAGCGGGCTAGGACAGGGGGCTCGAACCTACGAGCAGTACTTC. This codes for CASSGLGQGARTYEQYF. The chain recombines TRBV5-6 with TRBJ2-7; 11 nucleotides line up with TRBD1. The CDR3 has 17 residues. Losses at the gene ends were 4 bases for V and 2 bases for J; bases not matched to a gene: 11. Germline V CDR1 and CDR2: SGHDT, YYEEEE.

J is TRBJ2-7 and V is TRBV25-1; D remains ambiguous. The CDR3 contains 13 residues. Germline V CDR1 and CDR2: MGHDK, SYGVNS. V lost 4 bases to trimming and J lost 6 bases, with 13 bases between them. This chain's CDR3 is CASSVSGSGEQYF. CDR3 coding DNA: TGTGCCAGCAGTGTATCCGGGTCGGGCGAGCAGTACTTC.

J is TRBJ2-7 and V is TRBV5-4; 8 bases line up with TRBD1. Losses at the gene ends were 0 bases for V and 7 bases for J; bases not matched to a gene: 18. The CDR3 runs 18 residues. The germline V gene has CDR1 SGHNT and CDR2 YYREEE (reference sequence). As DNA, the CDR3 is TGTGCCAGCAGCTTGGCCGGGGCAGGGGGCGCGGTCACTCGAGAGCAGTACTTC. Translation gives CASSLAGAGGAVTREQYF.

The chain is built from TRBV19 and TRBJ2-7, with D perhaps TRBD1 or TRBD2 (5 bases each). Trimming shortened V by 0 bases and J by 3 bases, and 9 bases separated the two germline ends. CDR1 LNHDA and CDR2 SQIVND come from the germline V gene (reference sequence). The CDR3 is 14 residues long. The CDR3 loop is CASSIDQGVYEQYF. CDR3 coding DNA: TGTGCCAGTAGTATAGATCAGGGAGTCTACGAGCAGTACTTC.

The chain carries TRBV20-1 and TRBJ2-1, with 7 bases lining up with TRBD1. Germline V lookup: CDR1 DFQATT, CDR2 SNEGSKA (reference sequence). The CDR3 runs to 11 residues. The J segment lost 9 bases and the V segment lost 6 bases, leaving 5 bases of the junction unmatched. The CDR3 nucleotides read TGCAGTGCCCCCGACAGGGCTGAGCAGTTCTTC. Encoded protein: CSAPDRAEQFF.

With regard to this clone: A far larger clone differs by one base, so this is likely a read error. V usage is TRBV7-2 and J usage is TRBJ2-7; D call uncertain. The CDR3 contains 11 residues. Germline loops: CDR1 SGHTA, CDR2 FQGNSA. The CDR3 bases are TGTGCCTCATCGGAAAATTCACCCCTCCACTTC. This codes for CASSENSPLHF.